The 19 T cell receptor beta chains below come from one sample, sequenced in a study of CD8 T cells in ankylosing spondylitis. One entry per CDR3 protein, called by TCRdb with MiXCR from the 5' RACE reads. Altogether approximately 220,000 distinct CDR3 sequences are present, over 9.5% being singletons, with the ten largest covering roughly a fifth. The sequenced material came from blood, either unsorted or a sorted T cell fraction (not recorded which). The receptor set was obtained from a male donor with ankylosing spondylitis or in good health (not recorded which).

This clonotype has at least ten counts. The gene calls are TRBV20-1 and TRBJ2-5; tentatively, D is TRBD2 (7 bases). The CDR3 sequence is 13 residues long. CDR1 is DFQATT and CDR2 is SNEGSKA in the germline V gene (reference sequence). The V end was cut by 7 bases, the J end by 1 base, with 13 bases between. The CDR3 sequence is CSVRGGGQETQYF. CDR3 nucleotide sequence: TGCAGTGTAAGGGGGGGGGGCCAAGAGACCCAGTACTTC.

This clonotype was picked up many times. The V and J genes are TRBV7-6 and TRBJ1-3, with D uncertain. Germline lookup yields CDR1 SGHVS and CDR2 FNYEAQ. The CDR3 consists of 17 residues. Trimming removed 3 bases from V and 0 bases from J, with 15 bases in between. The CDR3 DNA sequence: TGTGCCAGCAGCTTTCTACGATCAGAACACTCTGGAAACACCATATATTTT. This sequence encodes CASSFLRSEHSGNTIYF.

This clonotype was detected ten times or more. This sequence joins TRBV12-3 or TRBV12-4 and TRBJ1-2, with 8 positions matching TRBD1. The CDR3 totals 14 residues. The trim removed 6 bases at V and 3 bases at J, leaving 6 bases unmatched. CDR3 amino acids: CASSPQGAYYGYTF. The CDR3 DNA sequence: TGTGCCAGCAGCCCTCAGGGGGCTTACTATGGCTACACCTTC.

In the case of this clonotype: This sequence may be a read error, since a much larger clone differs from it by one base. The chain couples TRBV7-9 to TRBJ1-1; D gene ambiguous. CDR1 is SEHNR, CDR2 FQNEAQ, per germline (reference sequence). The CDR3 length is 12 residues. The CDR3 here is CASSLVDTAAFF. In DNA, the CDR3 is TGTGCCAGCAGCTTAGTCGACACTGCAGCTTTCTTT.

This clonotype was observed many times. V usage is TRBV12-3 or TRBV12-4 and J usage is TRBJ2-3; 12 bases match TRBD2. The length of the CDR3 is 15 residues. J gave up 4 bases and V 5 bases, and 4 bases lay outside the gene matches. CDR3 DNA sequence: TGTGCCAGCAGTGCGACTAGCGGGGGCTCAGATACGCAGTATTTT. Protein product: CASSATSGGSDTQYF.

This rearrangement joins TRBV3-1 to TRBJ2-1, with TRBD2 identical over 7 bases. CDR1 and CDR2 (germline): LGHDT, YNNKEL (reference sequence). The V segment lost 4 bases and the J segment 7 bases; nucleotides outside the gene matches: 7. The CDR3 runs 14 residues. Here the CDR3 reads CASSPWTSWNEQFF. CDR3 DNA sequence: TGTGCCAGCAGCCCATGGACTAGTTGGAATGAGCAGTTCTTC.

This clonotype was detected many times. The rearrangement joins TRBV12-3 or TRBV12-4 to TRBJ2-1; D not resolved. V lost 7 bases to trimming and J lost 5 bases, with 15 bases between them. There are 14 residues in the CDR3. As DNA, the CDR3 is TGTGCCAGCAAGACATCCCAAGCACACAATGAGCAGTTCTTC. Its protein is CASKTSQAHNEQFF.

This clonotype was seen ten or more times. This chain connects TRBV15 to TRBJ1-2, with D possibly matching TRBD1 (5 bases). Germline CDR1 and CDR2: LNHNV and YYDKDF (reference sequence). Trimming shortened V by 2 bases and J by 2 bases, and 12 bases separated the two germline ends. There are 15 residues in the CDR3. This chain's CDR3 is CATSRPTQGNYGYTF. The CDR3, as DNA: TGTGCCACCAGCAGACCTACTCAGGGAAACTATGGCTACACCTTC.

Many counts were recorded for this clonotype. This rearrangement joins TRBV5-1 to TRBJ2-3, with TRBD2 identical over 12 bases. The J segment lost 5 bases and the V segment lost 3 bases, leaving 10 bases of the junction unmatched. This CDR3 is 17 amino acids long. Germline CDR1 is SGHRS and CDR2 is YFSETQ. CDR3 amino acids: CASSSVTSGGLGDTQYF. The DNA for the CDR3 is TGCGCCAGCAGCTCTGTGACTAGCGGGGGATTGGGAGATACGCAGTATTTT.

V and J are TRBV9 and TRBJ1-1; no reliable D call. Germline V lookup: CDR1 SGDLS, CDR2 YYNGEE. This CDR3 contains 19 residues. Trimming took off 3 bases at V and 0 bases at J, with 24 bases between the two ends. The CDR3 region is CASSGGNGRTRRMNTEAFF. CDR3 in DNA: TGTGCCAGCAGCGGCGGGAATGGCCGGACGCGACGCATGAACACTGAAGCTTTCTTT.

This clonotype was detected only a few times. The chain couples TRBV7-2 to TRBJ1-1; 10 bases fit TRBD1. The germline gives CDR1 SGHTA, CDR2 FQGNSA. This CDR3 spans 16 amino acids. V lost 5 bases and J lost 6; bases outside the gene matches: 12. The CDR3 reads CASSPRWTGGISEAFF. The CDR3, as DNA: TGTGCCAGCAGCCCCCGGTGGACAGGGGGTATCTCTGAAGCTTTCTTT.

This chain uses TRBV5-1 with TRBJ1-4; D is uncertain. The CDR3 contains 14 residues. V lost 0 bases, J lost 8 bases, and 11 bases lay in between. The germline CDR1 and CDR2 sequences are SGHRS and YFSETQ. The CDR3 DNA is TGCGCCAGCAGCTTGGAAAGACGAGAGGAAAAACTGTTTTTT. It specifies CASSLERREEKLFF. Combining the CDR3 with reference TRBV5-1 and TRBJ1-4 gives the whole variable domain KAGVTQTPRYLIKTRGQQVTLSCSPISGHRSVSWYQQTPGQGLQFLFEYFSETQRNKGNFPGRFSGRQFSNSRSEMNVSTLELGDSALYLCASSLERREEKLFFGSGTQLSVL.

This clonotype was found a few times. The gene calls are TRBV7-2 and TRBJ1-2; D not resolved. CDR3 length equals 14 residues. Trimming shortened V by 1 base and J by 7 bases, and 13 bases separated the two germline ends. The germline V gene has CDR1 SGHTA and CDR2 FQGNSA. CDR3 region: CASSLGADPVGYTF. The DNA for the CDR3 is TGTGCCAGCAGCTTAGGAGCGGATCCCGTTGGCTACACCTTC.

With regard to this clonotype: This may arise from a read error, as a much more abundant clone is one base away. The chain links TRBV9 to TRBJ2-7, with 8 bases aligning to TRBD1. This CDR3 has 13 residues. Germline V gives CDR1 SGDLS, CDR2 YYNGEE. J lost 5 bases, V lost 4 bases, and 5 bases had no gene match. This chain's CDR3 is CASSHGQGHEQYF. In DNA, the CDR3 is TGTGCCAGCAGCCACGGACAGGGTCACGAGCAGTACTTC.

This clonotype has ten or more counts. This rearrangement joins TRBV29-1 to TRBJ1-1, with D perhaps matching TRBD1 (5 bases). This CDR3 contains 12 residues. Per germline, CDR1 SQVTM and CDR2 ANQGSEA. V was clipped by 5 bases and J by 5 bases, with 12 bases between them. CDR3 nucleotides: TGCAGCGTTTCAGCAGGGTATACTGAAGCTTTCTTT. Protein sequence: CSVSAGYTEAFF.

This clonotype appeared many times. CDR3 bases: TGTGCCAGCTCACCCAACCCAGGGAACAATCAGCCCCAGCATTTT. It specifies CASSPNPGNNQPQHF. This chain connects TRBV18 to TRBJ1-5, with D perhaps matching TRBD1 (5 bases). The V end lost 3 bases, the J end lost 3 bases, and 12 bases lay between the germline ends. The CDR3 is made up of 15 amino acids. Germline V gives CDR1 KGHSH, CDR2 LQKENI.

This clonotype has a count of ten or more. This chain uses TRBV12-3 or TRBV12-4 with TRBJ2-1; D possibly corresponds to TRBD2 (6 bases). The germline V and J ends were trimmed by 6 bases and 8 bases, with 20 bases remaining between them. The CDR3 is 15 amino acids. Here the CDR3 DNA reads TGTGCCAGCAGCCTTGGAGGGGAGGTGGGTGATGAGCAGTTCTTC. Its translation is CASSLGGEVGDEQFF.

This clonotype has a count of ten or more. In nucleotides, the CDR3 is TGTGCCAGCAGCTTACAACGGGGTTTAGTCGCCGGAAACACCATATATTTT. Translated, it gives CASSLQRGLVAGNTIYF. The V gene is TRBV7-9, the J gene TRBJ1-3; D unclear. CDR1 and CDR2 from the germline V gene are SEHNR and FQNEAQ (reference sequence). The V end lost 2 bases, the J end lost 4 bases, and 18 bases lay between the germline ends. The CDR3 loop spans 17 amino acids.

This clonotype was seen repeatedly, ten times or more. V is TRBV5-1 and J is TRBJ2-7; D might be TRBD1 or TRBD2, each matching 5 bases. The V end was cut by 2 bases, the J end by 5 bases, with 14 bases between. The CDR3 totals 14 residues. Germline CDR1 reads SGHRS; CDR2 reads YFSETQ. The CDR3 DNA sequence: TGCGCCAGCAGCTTACGGGGAACAGGCGACGAGCAGTACTTC. It specifies CASSLRGTGDEQYF. The full variable domain, in which reference TRBV5-1 and TRBJ2-7 provide the parts outside the CDR3, is KAGVTQTPRYLIKTRGQQVTLSCSPISGHRSVSWYQQTPGQGLQFLFEYFSETQRNKGNFPGRFSGRQFSNSRSEMNVSTLELGDSALYLCASSLRGTGDEQYFGPGTRLTVT.